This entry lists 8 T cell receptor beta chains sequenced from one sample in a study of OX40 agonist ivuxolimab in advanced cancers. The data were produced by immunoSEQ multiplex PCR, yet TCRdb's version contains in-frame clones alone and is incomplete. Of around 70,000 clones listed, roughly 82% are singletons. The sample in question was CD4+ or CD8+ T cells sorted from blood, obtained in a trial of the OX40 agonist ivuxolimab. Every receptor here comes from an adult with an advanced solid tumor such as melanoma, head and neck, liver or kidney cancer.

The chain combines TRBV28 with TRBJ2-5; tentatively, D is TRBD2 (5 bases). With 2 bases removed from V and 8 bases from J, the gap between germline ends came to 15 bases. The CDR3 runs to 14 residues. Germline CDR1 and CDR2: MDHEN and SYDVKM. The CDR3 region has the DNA TGTGCCAGCAGTTTAGGTGCAGCAGCGGCCACCCAGTACTTC. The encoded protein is CASSLGAAAATQYF.

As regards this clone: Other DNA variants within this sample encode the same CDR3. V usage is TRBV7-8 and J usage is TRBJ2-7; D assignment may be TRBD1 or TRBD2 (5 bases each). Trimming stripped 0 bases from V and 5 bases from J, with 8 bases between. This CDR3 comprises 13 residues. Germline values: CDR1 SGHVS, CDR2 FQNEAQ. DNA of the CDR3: TGTGCCAGCAGCTTAGCTCAGGGACACGAGCAGTACTTC. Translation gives CASSLAQGHEQYF. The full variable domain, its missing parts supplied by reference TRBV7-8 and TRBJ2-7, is GAGVSQSPRYKVAKRGQDVALRCDPISGHVSLFWYQQALGQGPEFLTYFQNEAQLDKSGLPSDRFFAERPEGSVSTLKIQRTQQEDSAVYLCASSLAQGHEQYFGPGTRLTVT.

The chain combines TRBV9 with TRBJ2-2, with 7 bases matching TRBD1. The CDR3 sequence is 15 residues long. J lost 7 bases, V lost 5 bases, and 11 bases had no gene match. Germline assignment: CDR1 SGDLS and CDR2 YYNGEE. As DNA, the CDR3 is TGTGCCAGCAGAAGAACAGGGGAAAGGGGCGGGGAGCTGTTTTTT. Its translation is CASRRTGERGGELFF.

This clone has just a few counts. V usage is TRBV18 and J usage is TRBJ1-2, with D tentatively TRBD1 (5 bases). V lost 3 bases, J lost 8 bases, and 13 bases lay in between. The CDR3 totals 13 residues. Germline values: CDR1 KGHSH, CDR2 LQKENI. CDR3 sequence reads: CASSPGPADGYTF. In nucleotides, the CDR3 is TGTGCCAGCTCACCGGGGCCTGCTGACGGCTACACCTTC.

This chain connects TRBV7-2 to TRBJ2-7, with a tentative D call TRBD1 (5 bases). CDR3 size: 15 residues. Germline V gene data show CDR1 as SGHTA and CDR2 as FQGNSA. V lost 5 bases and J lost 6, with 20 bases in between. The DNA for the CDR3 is TGTGCCAGCAGCCCTGACTTTGGAGACAGTCTCGAGCAGTACTTC. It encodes CASSPDFGDSLEQYF.

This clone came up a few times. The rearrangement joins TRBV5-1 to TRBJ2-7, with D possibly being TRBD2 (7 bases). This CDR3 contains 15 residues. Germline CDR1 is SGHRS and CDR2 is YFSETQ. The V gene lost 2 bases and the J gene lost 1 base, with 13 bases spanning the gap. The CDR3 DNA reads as TGCGCCAGCAGCTTCCCAAGGGGGGGGTCCTACGAGCAGTACTTC. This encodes CASSFPRGGSYEQYF.

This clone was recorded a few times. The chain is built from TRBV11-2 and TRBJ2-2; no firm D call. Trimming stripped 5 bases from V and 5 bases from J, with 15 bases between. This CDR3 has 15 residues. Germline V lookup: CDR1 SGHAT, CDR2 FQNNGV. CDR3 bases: TGTGCCAGCAGCGACGGATCCTGGGGAACCGGGGAGCTGTTTTTT. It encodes CASSDGSWGTGELFF.

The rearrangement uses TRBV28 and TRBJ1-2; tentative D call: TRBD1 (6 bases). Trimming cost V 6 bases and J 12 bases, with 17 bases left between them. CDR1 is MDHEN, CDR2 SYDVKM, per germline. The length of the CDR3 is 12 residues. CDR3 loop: CASSFNSGVHTF. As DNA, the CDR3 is TGTGCCAGCAGCTTCAACTCAGGGGTACACACCTTC.